This entry is about one T cell receptor beta chain. Its matching antigen is unknown. Naive CD8 cells lacked CD45RO, underwent positive selection for CCR7 and left out terminally differentiated effector memory CD45RA+ cells. Method: immunoSEQ multiplex PCR; TCRdb's copy keeps in-frame clones and lacks some. Of roughly 2 million clones in the sample, about 94% were seen once. This sample is drawn from a study of shared clonotypes between healthy human individuals. General study points: Clonotypes shared by all four sorted-subset donors had higher generation probabilities than non-shared clonotypes.

Germline loops: CDR1 MNHEY, CDR2 SVGAGI. The CDR3 is made up of 14 amino acids. The germline V and J ends were trimmed by 9 bases and 4 bases, with 18 bases remaining between them. The chain is built from TRBV6-5 and TRBJ1-2; tentative D call: TRBD1 (5 bases). The clonotype was recovered from a man between 18 and 29 years old in good health. Input material: naive CD8+ T cells sorted from blood. The CDR3 region has the DNA TGTGCCAGTTCGGGTGGCGGGACGGGCTATGGCTACACCTTC. This translates into CASSGGGTGYGYTF.